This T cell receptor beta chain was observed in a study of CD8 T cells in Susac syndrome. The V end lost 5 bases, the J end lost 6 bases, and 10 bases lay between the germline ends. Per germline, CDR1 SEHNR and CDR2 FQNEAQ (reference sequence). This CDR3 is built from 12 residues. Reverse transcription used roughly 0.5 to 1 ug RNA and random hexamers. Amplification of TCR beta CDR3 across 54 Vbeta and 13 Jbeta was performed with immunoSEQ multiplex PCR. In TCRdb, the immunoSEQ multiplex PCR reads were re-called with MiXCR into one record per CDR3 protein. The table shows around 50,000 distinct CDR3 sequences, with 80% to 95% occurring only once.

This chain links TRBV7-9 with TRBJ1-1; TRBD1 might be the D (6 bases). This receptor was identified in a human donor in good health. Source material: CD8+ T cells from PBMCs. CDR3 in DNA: TGTGCCAGCAGCGGGGGGACATCTGAAGCTTTCTTT. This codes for CASSGGTSEAFF.